Listed below are T cell receptor beta chains from one sample, sequenced in a study of blood T cell repertoires in COVID-19. Sequencing used immunoSEQ multiplex PCR; TCRdb keeps in-frame clones, though not all of them. The table lists about 36,000 clones, 88% of them singletons. Sequenced input: peripheral blood. The receptor source for this set is a human donor in a cohort sampled during active COVID-19. The CDR3 runs from the conserved cysteine through the conserved F or W. Fields, in order: V gene, J gene, CDR3 length, clone size, D gene, CDR3 protein, CDR3 DNA. D genes are given only for firm matches. Only some rows state a clone size, as once, few, many or a class for expanded clones.

>TRBV19|TRBJ2-6|17|once|TRBD2
CASAGLAGGPGANVLTF
TGTGCCAGTGCCGGACTAGCGGGGGGGCCTGGGGCCAACGTCCTGACTTTC
>TRBV6-5|TRBJ1-6|14|once|TRBD1
CASTTGTGNSPLHF
TGTGCCAGCACCACTGGGACAGGGAATTCACCCCTCCACTTT
>TRBV6-5|TRBJ2-1|14|NA|TRBD1
CASSRQGTYNEQFF
TGTGCCAGCTCTAGACAGGGGACCTACAATGAGCAGTTCTTC
>TRBV30|TRBJ2-7|14|NA|NA
CAWSVHGGTYEQYF
TGTGCCTGGAGTGTACACGGAGGGACCTACGAGCAGTACTTC
>TRBV5-1|TRBJ2-2|17|once|TRBD1
CASSSPGQGSITGELFF
TGCGCCAGCAGCTCCCCGGGACAGGGATCAATCACCGGGGAGCTGTTTTTT
>TRBV6-5|TRBJ1-2|14|NA|TRBD1
CASSSWTGNYGYTF
TGTGCCAGCAGTTCATGGACAGGGAACTATGGCTACACCTTC
>TRBV6-5|TRBJ2-7|14|NA|NA
CASSYVGGAGEQYF
TGTGCCAGCAGTTACGTAGGGGGGGCGGGAGAGCAGTACTTC
>TRBV29-1|TRBJ2-5|13|once|NA
CSVVLPGEETQYF
TGCAGCGTTGTTCTCCCAGGGGAAGAGACCCAGTACTTC
>TRBV15|TRBJ1-1|14|NA|NA
CATRAGSMNTEAFF
TGTGCCACCAGGGCGGGGTCCATGAACACTGAAGCTTTCTTT
>TRBV28|TRBJ2-7|14|NA|TRBD1
CASSFYRGSYEQYF
TGTGCCAGCAGTTTCTACAGGGGGTCCTACGAGCAGTACTTC
>TRBV7-9|TRBJ2-2|15|NA|NA
CASSLILGMTGELFF
TGTGCCAGCAGCTTAATCCTAGGAATGACCGGGGAGCTGTTTTTT
>TRBV18|TRBJ2-7|14|NA|TRBD2
CASSQTGGPYEQYF
TGTGCCAGCTCACAAACGGGAGGGCCCTACGAGCAGTACTTC
>TRBV3-1/TRBV3-2|TRBJ2-3|16|NA|TRBD2
CASSQVRRGSTDTQYF
TGTGCCAGCAGCCAAGTCCGGCGGGGGAGCACAGATACGCAGTATTTT
>TRBV4-1|TRBJ2-3|15|NA|NA
CASSQGLGAADTQYF
TGCGCCAGCAGCCAAGGGTTAGGGGCCGCAGATACGCAGTATTTT
>TRBV27|TRBJ2-1|13|NA|NA
CASRRTRLHEQFF
TGTGCCAGCAGACGGACAAGGCTCCATGAGCAGTTCTTC
>TRBV5-1|TRBJ2-5|14|NA|NA
CASSLEGGQETQYF
TGCGCCAGCAGCTTGGAAGGGGGCCAAGAGACCCAGTACTTC
>TRBV6-5|TRBJ1-2|14|NA|TRBD1
CASSQGTGKYGYTF
TGTGCCAGCAGCCAAGGGACAGGGAAATATGGCTACACCTTC
>TRBV18|TRBJ2-7|15|NA|TRBD1
CASSLGTGSSYEQYF
TGTGCCAGCTCACTCGGGACAGGGTCGTCCTACGAGCAGTACTTC
>TRBV3-1/TRBV3-2|TRBJ2-1|15|NA|TRBD2
CASSHGTSGSNEQFF
TGTGCCAGCAGCCACGGGACTAGCGGATCGAATGAGCAGTTCTTC